This T cell receptor (beta chain) derives from a study of T cells in Graves' hyperthyroidism and ophthalmopathy. Findings of the study overall: Most clonotypes expanded in the thyroid (above 0.001) were also present in blood.

This clonotype was recorded a few times. The target antigen is unknown. CDR1 and CDR2 from the germline V gene are KGHDR and SFDVKD. V gave up 0 bases and J gave up 9 bases, with 16 bases separating them. The CDR3 length is 15 residues. Diagnosing involved the use of clinical symptoms, serum thyroxine and TRAb, thyroid ultrasound and orbital computed tomography. Amplification of TCR beta CDR3 regions used RNA as the template. With the HTBI primer set, the TCR CDR3 went through a first round of RT-PCR. From the multiplex PCR reads, TCRdb called clonotypes with MiXCR, one entry per CDR3 protein. The sample includes 490,000 or so distinct CDR3 sequences, about 16% of them seen just once.

The chain recombines TRBV24-1 with TRBJ2-5; maybe TRBD2 (6 bases). This TCR was sampled from a woman younger than 45 with Graves' ophthalmopathy. The sample comprised blood. CDR3 loop: CATSDLNPPGGAQYF. Here the CDR3 DNA reads TGTGCCACCAGTGATTTGAACCCCCCTGGAGGGGCCCAGTACTTC.